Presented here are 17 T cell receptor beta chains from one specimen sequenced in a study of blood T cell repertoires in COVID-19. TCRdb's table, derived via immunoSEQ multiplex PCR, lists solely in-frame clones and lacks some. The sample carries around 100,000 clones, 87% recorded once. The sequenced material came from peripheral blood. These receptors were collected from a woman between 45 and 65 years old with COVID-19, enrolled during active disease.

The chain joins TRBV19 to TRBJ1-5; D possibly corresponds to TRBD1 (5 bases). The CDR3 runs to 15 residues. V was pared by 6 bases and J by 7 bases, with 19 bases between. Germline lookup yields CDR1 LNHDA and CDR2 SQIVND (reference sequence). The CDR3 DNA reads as TGTGCCAGTAGGCTACAGCGGGGGGTGGGACAGCCCCAGCATTTT. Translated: CASRLQRGVGQPQHF.

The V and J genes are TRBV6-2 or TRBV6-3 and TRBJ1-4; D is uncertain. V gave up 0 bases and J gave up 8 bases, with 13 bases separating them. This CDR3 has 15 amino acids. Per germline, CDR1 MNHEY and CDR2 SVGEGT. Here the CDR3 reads CASSYSTAVEEKLFF. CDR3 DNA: TGTGCCAGCAGTTACTCGACCGCCGTGGAGGAAAAACTGTTTTTT.

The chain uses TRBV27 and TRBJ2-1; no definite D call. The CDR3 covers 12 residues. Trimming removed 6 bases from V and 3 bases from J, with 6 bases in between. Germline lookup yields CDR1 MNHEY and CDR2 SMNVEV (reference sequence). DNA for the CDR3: TGTGCCAGCAGCAGGAACTACAATGAGCAGTTCTTC. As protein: CASSRNYNEQFF.

CDR3 bases: TGTGCCAGCAGCCACTGGACTAGCGGGGGAACCGGGGAGCTGTTTTTT. It codes for CASSHWTSGGTGELFF. The chain links TRBV3-1 (or the pseudogene TRBV3-2) to TRBJ2-2, with 13 nucleotides matching TRBD2. CDR1 is LGHDT and CDR2 is YNNKEL in the germline V gene (reference sequence). V shed 3 bases, J shed 5 bases, and the junction held 3 bases outside the gene matches. The CDR3 is 16 residues long.

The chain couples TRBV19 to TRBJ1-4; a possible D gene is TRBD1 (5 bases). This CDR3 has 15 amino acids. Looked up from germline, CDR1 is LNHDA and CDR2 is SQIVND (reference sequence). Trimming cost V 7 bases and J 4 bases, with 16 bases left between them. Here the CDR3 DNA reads TGTGCCAGTAACGGACCGGCAGGGCTTAATGAAAAACTGTTTTTT. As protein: CASNGPAGLNEKLFF. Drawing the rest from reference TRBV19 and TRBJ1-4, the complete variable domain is DGGITQSPKYLFRKEGQNVTLSCEQNLNHDAMYWYRQDPGQGLRLIYYSQIVNDFQKGDIAEGYSVSREKKESFPLTVTSAQKNPTAFYLCASNGPAGLNEKLFFGSGTQLSVL.

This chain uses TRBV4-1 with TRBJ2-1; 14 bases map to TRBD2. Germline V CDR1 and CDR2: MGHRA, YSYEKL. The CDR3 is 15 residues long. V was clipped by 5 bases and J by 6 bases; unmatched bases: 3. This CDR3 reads CASSKGLAGVNEQFF. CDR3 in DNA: TGCGCCAGCAGCAAGGGACTAGCGGGGGTCAATGAGCAGTTCTTC.

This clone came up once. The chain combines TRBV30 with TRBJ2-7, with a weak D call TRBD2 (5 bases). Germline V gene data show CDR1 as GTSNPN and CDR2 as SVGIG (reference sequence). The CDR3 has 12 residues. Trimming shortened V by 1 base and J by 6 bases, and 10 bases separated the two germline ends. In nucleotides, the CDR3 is TGTGCCTGGAGTGCTGGAGCGGTCGAGCAGTACTTC. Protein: CAWSAGAVEQYF.

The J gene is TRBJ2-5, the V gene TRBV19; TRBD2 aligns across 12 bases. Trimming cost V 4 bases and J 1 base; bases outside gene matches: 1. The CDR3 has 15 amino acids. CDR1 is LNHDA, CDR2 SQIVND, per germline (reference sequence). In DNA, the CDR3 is TGTGCCAGTAGTAGACTAGCGGGGGCCCAAGAGACCCAGTACTTC. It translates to CASSRLAGAQETQYF.

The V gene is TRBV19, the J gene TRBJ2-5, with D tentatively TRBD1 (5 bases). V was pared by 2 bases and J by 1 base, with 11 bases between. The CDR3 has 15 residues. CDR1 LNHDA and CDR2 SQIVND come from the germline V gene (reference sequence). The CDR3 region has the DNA TGTGCCAGTAGTATAAGCAGGGTTTCCCAAGAGACCCAGTACTTC. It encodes CASSISRVSQETQYF.

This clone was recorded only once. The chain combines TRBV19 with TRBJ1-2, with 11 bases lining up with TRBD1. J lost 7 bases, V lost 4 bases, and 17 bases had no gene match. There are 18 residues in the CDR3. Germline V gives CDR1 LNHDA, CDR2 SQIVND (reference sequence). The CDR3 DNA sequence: TGTGCCAGTAGTACCGGACAGGGGGCGAGCGAGGCTCCCTTTGGCTACACCTTC. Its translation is CASSTGQGASEAPFGYTF.

CDR3 nucleotide sequence: TGTGCCAGCAGTTTAAGTAAGCAGGGAAGACTAGATACGCAGTATTTT. Translation: CASSLSKQGRLDTQYF. The chain joins TRBV28 to TRBJ2-3; D perhaps matches TRBD1 (5 bases). The CDR3 totals 16 residues. Germline V gene sequence: CDR1 MDHEN, CDR2 SYDVKM. The germline V and J ends were trimmed by 2 bases and 5 bases, with 17 bases remaining between them.

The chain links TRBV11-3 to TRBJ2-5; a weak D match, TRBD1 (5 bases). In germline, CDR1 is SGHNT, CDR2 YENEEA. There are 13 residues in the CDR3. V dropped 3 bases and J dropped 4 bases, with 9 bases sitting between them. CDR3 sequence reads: CASSLGQLETQYF. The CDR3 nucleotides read TGTGCCAGCAGCTTGGGGCAGCTAGAGACCCAGTACTTC.

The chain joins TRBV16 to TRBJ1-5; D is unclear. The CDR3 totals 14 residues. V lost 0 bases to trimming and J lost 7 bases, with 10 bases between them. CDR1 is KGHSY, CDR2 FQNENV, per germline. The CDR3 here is CASSQSAVSQPQHF. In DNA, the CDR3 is TGTGCCAGCAGCCAATCTGCAGTTTCGCAGCCCCAGCATTTT.

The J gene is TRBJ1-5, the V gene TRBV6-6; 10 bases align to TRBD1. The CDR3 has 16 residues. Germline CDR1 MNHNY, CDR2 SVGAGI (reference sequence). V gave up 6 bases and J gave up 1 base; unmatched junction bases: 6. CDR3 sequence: CASRGTGDWSNQPQHF. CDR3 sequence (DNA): TGTGCCAGCAGGGGGACAGGGGATTGGAGCAATCAGCCCCAGCATTTT.

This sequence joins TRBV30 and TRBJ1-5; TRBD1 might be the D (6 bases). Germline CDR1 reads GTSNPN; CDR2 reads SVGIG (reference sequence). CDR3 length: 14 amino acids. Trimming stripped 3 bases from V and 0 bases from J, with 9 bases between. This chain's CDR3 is CAWRETGSNQPQHF. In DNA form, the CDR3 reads TGTGCCTGGAGAGAGACAGGTAGCAATCAGCCCCAGCATTTT.

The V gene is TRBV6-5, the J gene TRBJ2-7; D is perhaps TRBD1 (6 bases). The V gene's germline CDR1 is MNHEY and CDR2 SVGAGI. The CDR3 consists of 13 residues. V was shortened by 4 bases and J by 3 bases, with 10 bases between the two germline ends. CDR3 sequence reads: CASSSRQVYEQYF. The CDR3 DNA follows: TGTGCCAGCAGTTCACGACAGGTCTACGAGCAGTACTTC.

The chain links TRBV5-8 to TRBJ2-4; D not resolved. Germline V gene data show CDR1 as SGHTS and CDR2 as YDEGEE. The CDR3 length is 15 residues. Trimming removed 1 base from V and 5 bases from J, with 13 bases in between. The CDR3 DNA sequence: TGTGCCAGCAGCTTGTATTTACAGCTCGAAAACATTCAGTACTTC. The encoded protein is CASSLYLQLENIQYF.